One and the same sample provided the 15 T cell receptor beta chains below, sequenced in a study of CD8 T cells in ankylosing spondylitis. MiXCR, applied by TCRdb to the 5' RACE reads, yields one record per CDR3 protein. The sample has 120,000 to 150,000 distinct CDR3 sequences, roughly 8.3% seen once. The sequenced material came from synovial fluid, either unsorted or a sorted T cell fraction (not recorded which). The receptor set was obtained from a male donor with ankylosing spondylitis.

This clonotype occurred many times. DNA for the CDR3: TGCAGCGTTGAAGATAAGAGGAATGAAAAACTGTTTTTT. As protein: CSVEDKRNEKLFF. The chain carries TRBV29-1 and TRBJ1-4; D uncertain. The ends were cut back, 0 bases at V and 5 bases at J, with 7 bases in the middle. CDR3 length: 13 residues. Germline V gene sequence: CDR1 SQVTM, CDR2 ANQGSEA. Full variable domain (outside the CDR3, taken from reference TRBV29-1 and TRBJ1-4): SAVISQKPSRDICQRGTSLTIQCQVDSQVTMMFWYRQQPGQSLTLIATANQGSEATYESGFVIDKFPISRPNLTFSTLTVSNMSPEDSSIYLCSVEDKRNEKLFFGSGTQLSVL.

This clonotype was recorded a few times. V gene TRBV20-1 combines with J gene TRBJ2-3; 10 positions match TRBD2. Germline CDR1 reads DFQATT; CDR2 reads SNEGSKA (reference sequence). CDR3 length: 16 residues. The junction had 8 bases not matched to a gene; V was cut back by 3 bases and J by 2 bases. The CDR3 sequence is CSASRASGGFTDTQYF. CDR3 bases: TGCAGTGCTAGTAGGGCTAGCGGGGGCTTCACAGATACGCAGTATTTT.

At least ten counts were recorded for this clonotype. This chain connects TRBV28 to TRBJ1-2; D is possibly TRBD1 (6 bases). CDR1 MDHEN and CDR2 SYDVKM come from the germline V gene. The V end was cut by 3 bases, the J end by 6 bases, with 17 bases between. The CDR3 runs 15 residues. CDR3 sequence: CASSLAYGQYDGYTF. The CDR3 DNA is TGTGCCAGCAGTTTGGCGTATGGACAGTATGATGGCTACACCTTC.

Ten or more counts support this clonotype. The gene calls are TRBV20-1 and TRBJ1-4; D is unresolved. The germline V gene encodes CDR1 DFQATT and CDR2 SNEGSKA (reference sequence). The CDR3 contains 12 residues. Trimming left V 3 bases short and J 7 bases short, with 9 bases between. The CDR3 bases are TGCAGTGCTAGTGCCGCCGGTGAAAAACTGTTTTTT. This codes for CSASAAGEKLFF.

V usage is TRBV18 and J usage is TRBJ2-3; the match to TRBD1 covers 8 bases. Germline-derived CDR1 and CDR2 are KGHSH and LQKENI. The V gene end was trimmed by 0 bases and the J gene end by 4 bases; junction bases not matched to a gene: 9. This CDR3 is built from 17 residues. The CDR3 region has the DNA TGTGCCAGCTCACCACCGAGAGGGGCAGGGGGCCCAGATACGCAGTATTTT. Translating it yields CASSPPRGAGGPDTQYF.

CDR3 DNA sequence: TGCGCCAGCAGCTTGGGAGGTGGGCGCTACGAGCAGTACTTC. Its protein product is CASSLGGGRYEQYF. V usage is TRBV5-1 and J usage is TRBJ2-7; D remains ambiguous. This CDR3 spans 14 amino acids. V was clipped by 0 bases and J by 3 bases, with 10 bases between them. CDR1 and CDR2 (germline): SGHRS, YFSETQ.

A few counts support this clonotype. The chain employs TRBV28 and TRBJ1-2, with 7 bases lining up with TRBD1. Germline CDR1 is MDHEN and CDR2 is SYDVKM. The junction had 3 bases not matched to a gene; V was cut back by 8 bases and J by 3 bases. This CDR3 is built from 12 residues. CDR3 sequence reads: CASLTGDYGYTF. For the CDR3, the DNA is TGTGCCAGCCTAACAGGGGACTATGGCTACACCTTC.

The CDR3 is CASTSSTEAFF. The CDR3 nucleotides read TGCGCCAGTACCTCTTCCACTGAAGCTTTCTTT. The V gene is TRBV5-1, the J gene TRBJ1-1; no definite D call. The CDR3 covers 11 residues. V dropped 8 bases and J dropped 4 bases, with 9 bases sitting between them. Germline V gene lookup returns CDR1 SGHRS and CDR2 YFSETQ.

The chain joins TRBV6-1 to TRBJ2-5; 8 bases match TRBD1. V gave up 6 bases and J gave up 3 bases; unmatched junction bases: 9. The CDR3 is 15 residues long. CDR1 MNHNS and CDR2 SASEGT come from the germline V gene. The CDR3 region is CASRGWTGIKETQYF. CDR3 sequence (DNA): TGTGCCAGCAGAGGGTGGACAGGGATTAAAGAGACCCAGTACTTC.

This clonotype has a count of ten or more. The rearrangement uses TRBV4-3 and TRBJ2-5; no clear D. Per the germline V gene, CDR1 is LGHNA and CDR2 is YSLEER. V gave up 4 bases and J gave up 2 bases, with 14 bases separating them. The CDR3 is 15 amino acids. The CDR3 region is CASSLGSSTQETQYF. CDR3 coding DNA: TGCGCCAGCAGCCTGGGTTCGTCCACACAAGAGACCCAGTACTTC.

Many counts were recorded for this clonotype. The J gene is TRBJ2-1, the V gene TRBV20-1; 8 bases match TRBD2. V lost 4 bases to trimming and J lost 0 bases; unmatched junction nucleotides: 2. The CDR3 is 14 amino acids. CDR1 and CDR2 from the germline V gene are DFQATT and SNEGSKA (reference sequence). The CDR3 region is CSANSGDSYNEQFF. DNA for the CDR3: TGCAGTGCTAATAGCGGGGACTCCTACAATGAGCAGTTCTTC.

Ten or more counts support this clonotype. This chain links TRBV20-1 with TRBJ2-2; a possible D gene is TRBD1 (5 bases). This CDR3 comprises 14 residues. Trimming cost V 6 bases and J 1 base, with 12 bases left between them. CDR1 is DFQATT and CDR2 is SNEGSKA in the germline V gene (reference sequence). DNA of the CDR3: TGCAGTGCCCAGGGTTATCAGAACACCGGGGAGCTGTTTTTT. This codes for CSAQGYQNTGELFF.

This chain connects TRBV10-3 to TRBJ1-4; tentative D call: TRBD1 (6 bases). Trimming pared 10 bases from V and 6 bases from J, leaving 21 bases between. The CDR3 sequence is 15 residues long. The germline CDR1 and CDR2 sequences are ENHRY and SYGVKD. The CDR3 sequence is CATSLEAGEHEKLFF. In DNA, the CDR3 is TGTGCCACATCCCTTGAGGCAGGGGAACATGAAAAACTGTTTTTT.

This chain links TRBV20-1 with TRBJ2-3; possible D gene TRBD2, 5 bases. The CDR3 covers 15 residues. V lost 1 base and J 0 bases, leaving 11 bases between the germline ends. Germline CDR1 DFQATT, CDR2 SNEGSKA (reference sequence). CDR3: CSARAWRASTDTQYF. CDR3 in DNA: TGCAGTGCTAGAGCCTGGCGGGCCAGCACAGATACGCAGTATTTT.

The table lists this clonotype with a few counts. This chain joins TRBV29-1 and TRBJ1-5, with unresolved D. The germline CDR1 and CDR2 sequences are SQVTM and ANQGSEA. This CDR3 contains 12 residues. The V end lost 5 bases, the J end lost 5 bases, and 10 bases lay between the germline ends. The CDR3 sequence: CSVREGDQPQHF. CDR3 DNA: TGCAGCGTTCGGGAGGGTGATCAGCCCCAGCATTTT.